Following are 29 T cell receptor beta chains from one sample sequenced in a study of neurological immune-mediated disorders. TCRdb recomputed calls from the 5' RACE reads with MiXCR, one row per CDR3 protein. This sample has about 87,000 distinct CDR3 sequences, with 3% to 4% found just once. Source material: PBMCs. The receptor set was obtained from a woman aged 45-60 years with multiple sclerosis.

In its sample, this clonotype was seen many times. The rearrangement uses TRBV5-1 and TRBJ1-1; D is unresolved. The CDR3 runs 13 residues. Per germline, CDR1 SGHRS and CDR2 YFSETQ. V shed 4 bases and J shed 3 bases, with 10 bases lying between them. CDR3 region: CASSLDLDTEAFF. The CDR3 nucleotides are TGCGCCAGCAGCCTAGACCTAGACACTGAAGCTTTCTTT.

This clonotype was observed at least ten times. CDR3 DNA sequence: TGTGCCAGCAGCACATTCGGAGAGGTGAATTCACCCCTCCACTTT. Amino acids: CASSTFGEVNSPLHF. The chain carries TRBV7-9 and TRBJ1-6; D call uncertain. Germline CDR1 and CDR2: SEHNR and FQNEAQ (reference sequence). The CDR3 runs 15 residues. V was clipped by 5 bases and J by 7 bases, with 15 bases between them.

This clonotype was detected ten times or more. The chain employs TRBV20-1 and TRBJ1-1; D gene unclear. Germline CDR1 DFQATT, CDR2 SNEGSKA (reference sequence). The V end lost 2 bases, the J end lost 11 bases, and 15 bases lay between the germline ends. The length of the CDR3 is 12 residues. The CDR3 sequence: CSARLGMDRAFF. CDR3 DNA sequence: TGCAGTGCTAGACTCGGGATGGACCGGGCTTTCTTT.

This clonotype was recorded many times. J is TRBJ2-1 and V is TRBV12-3 or TRBV12-4, with D possibly TRBD1 on 6 matching bases. Trimming cost V 1 base and J 7 bases, with 14 bases left between them. This CDR3 is 15 amino acids long. CDR3 DNA: TGTGCCAGCAGTTTAGTTGGGCAGGGGATAAATGAGCAGTTCTTC. It translates to CASSLVGQGINEQFF.

This clonotype was recorded at least ten times. The chain is built from TRBV6-6 and TRBJ1-5, with unresolved D. Trimming cost V 7 bases and J 0 bases, with 13 bases left between them. From germline, CDR1 is MNHNY and CDR2 SVGAGI (reference sequence). The CDR3 sequence is 15 residues long. As DNA, the CDR3 is TGTGCCAGCATTGAGGGATATTATAGCAATCAGCCCCAGCATTTT. Translation: CASIEGYYSNQPQHF.

This clonotype was seen repeatedly, ten times or more. The chain links TRBV7-8 to TRBJ1-1; D is undetermined. This CDR3 is built from 14 residues. With 1 base removed from V and 1 base from J, the gap between germline ends came to 7 bases. Germline CDR1 SGHVS, CDR2 FQNEAQ. For the CDR3, the DNA is TGTGCCAGCAGCTTAGGGAGGTGGAACACTGAAGCTTTCTTT. Its protein is CASSLGRWNTEAFF. Looking up the rest from reference TRBV7-8 and TRBJ1-1 gives the full variable domain: GAGVSQSPRYKVAKRGQDVALRCDPISGHVSLFWYQQALGQGPEFLTYFQNEAQLDKSGLPSDRFFAERPEGSVSTLKIQRTQQEDSAVYLCASSLGRWNTEAFFGQGTRLTVV.

In this sample, this clonotype turned up many times. The rearrangement uses TRBV18 and TRBJ2-3; D gene ambiguous. The CDR3 loop spans 15 amino acids. Trimming pared 5 bases from V and 4 bases from J, leaving 16 bases between. Germline CDR1 and CDR2: KGHSH and LQKENI. CDR3 bases: TGTGCCAGCTCATTTTCGGACCCCCGCGCAGATACGCAGTATTTT. Translating gives CASSFSDPRADTQYF.

This clonotype was seen repeatedly, ten times or more. The genes are TRBV18 and TRBJ2-7, with D uncertain. Germline values: CDR1 KGHSH, CDR2 LQKENI. The CDR3 sequence is 12 residues long. V gave up 3 bases and J gave up 3 bases, with 6 bases separating them. The CDR3 sequence is CASSPANYEQYF. In DNA form, the CDR3 reads TGTGCCAGCTCACCGGCAAACTACGAGCAGTACTTC. The full variable domain, with the rest looked up from reference TRBV18 and TRBJ2-7, is NAGVMQNPRHLVRRRGQEARLRCSPMKGHSHVYWYRQLPEEGLKFMVYLQKENIIDESGMPKERFSAEFPKEGPSILRIQQVVRGDSAAYFCASSPANYEQYFGPGTRLTVT.

In its sample, this clonotype was seen many times. V usage is TRBV20-1 and J usage is TRBJ1-2, with D perhaps TRBD1 (6 bases). Trimming pared 3 bases from V and 4 bases from J, leaving 21 bases between. This CDR3 region has 16 residues. The germline gives CDR1 DFQATT, CDR2 SNEGSKA (reference sequence). The CDR3 region has the DNA TGCAGTGCTAGTCGGCAGGGGTCGGGGCCCTCCTATGGCTACACCTTC. Protein product: CSASRQGSGPSYGYTF.

There are many counts of this clonotype. The rearrangement joins TRBV28 to TRBJ2-4, with D hard to call. Between the trimmed V and J ends, which lost 7 bases and 0 bases, there was a span of 16 bases. The CDR3 extends over 16 amino acids. Germline assignment: CDR1 MDHEN and CDR2 SYDVKM. CDR3 DNA sequence: TGTGCCAGCACCCCGCTTGTTCCCCTAGCCAAAAACATTCAGTACTTC. Translating it yields CASTPLVPLAKNIQYF.

On this clonotype itself: One junction end does not reproduce the germline sequence, and a read error may be involved. This chain connects TRBV29-1 to TRBJ1-5; D is unclear. The CDR3 totals 13 residues. Looked up from germline, CDR1 is SQVTM and CDR2 is ANQGSEA. In DNA form, the CDR3 reads TGCAGCGTTGAAGTTGATCGTAATAAGACCCAGAATTTT. Amino acid sequence: CSVEVDRNKTQNF.

This chain joins TRBV3-1 and TRBJ1-4; 7 bases agree with TRBD1. Germline CDR1 reads LGHDT; CDR2 reads YNNKEL (reference sequence). This CDR3 has 16 amino acids. Trimming took 4 bases from V and 4 from J; bases not matched to a gene: 9. CDR3 nucleotides: TGTGCCAGCAGCCCAAACTGGGACAGAAATAATGAAAAACTGTTTTTT. Translating gives CASSPNWDRNNEKLFF.

This clonotype came up many times. The chain carries TRBV5-8 and TRBJ2-1, with D possibly matching TRBD2 (5 bases). V was shortened by 4 bases and J by 4 bases, with 15 bases between the two germline ends. The CDR3 sequence is 15 residues long. Looked up from germline, CDR1 is SGHTS and CDR2 is YDEGEE. DNA of the CDR3: TGTGCCAGCAGCCGCCTGGGCAGACTATACAATGAGCAGTTCTTC. It encodes CASSRLGRLYNEQFF.

This clonotype was seen ten or more times. The rearrangement links TRBV2 to TRBJ2-7; D is unclear. Trimming left V 6 bases short and J 2 bases short, with 8 bases between. The CDR3 contains 12 residues. CDR1 is SNHLY, CDR2 FYNNEI, per germline. CDR3 residues: CASSQDPYEQYF. In nucleotides, the CDR3 is TGTGCCAGCAGCCAGGACCCCTACGAGCAGTACTTC.

This clonotype was found many times. The chain employs TRBV12-3 or TRBV12-4 and TRBJ2-7; no clear D gene. The CDR3 is 13 residues long. The ends were cut back, 5 bases at V and 5 bases at J, with 13 bases in the middle. The CDR3 nucleotides read TGTGCCAGCAGTCTCCTGATTGGGCACGAGCAGTACTTC. As protein: CASSLLIGHEQYF.

This clonotype was counted at least ten times. The rearrangement uses TRBV7-2 and TRBJ1-2; 9 positions agree with TRBD1. The CDR3 covers 16 residues. The trim removed 3 bases at V and 8 bases at J, leaving 13 bases unmatched. Germline CDR1 SGHTA, CDR2 FQGNSA. In DNA, the CDR3 is TGTGCCAGCAGCTTGGGAACCGGGACAGGGTATCGGGGCTACACCTTC. This sequence encodes CASSLGTGTGYRGYTF.

This clonotype occurred many times. The chain employs TRBV27 and TRBJ2-3; D not resolved. The CDR3 loop spans 13 amino acids. Trimming removed 4 bases from V and 0 bases from J, with 5 bases in between. The V gene's germline CDR1 is MNHEY and CDR2 SMNVEV (reference sequence). The CDR3 protein is CASSSFSTDTQYF. In DNA form, the CDR3 reads TGTGCCAGCAGTTCCTTTAGCACAGATACGCAGTATTTT.

This clonotype was detected many times. The chain couples TRBV7-9 to TRBJ1-2; D is ambiguous. V was pared by 4 bases and J by 0 bases, with 15 bases between. CDR3 size: 16 residues. The germline V gene has CDR1 SEHNR and CDR2 FQNEAQ (reference sequence). The CDR3 DNA sequence: TGTGCCAGCAGCTCCCTTTGGGCCGGCCCTAACTATGGCTACACCTTC. Translated, it gives CASSSLWAGPNYGYTF.

This clonotype was found many times. The DNA of the CDR3 is TGTGCCAGCAGTTTACTAGCGGGGAACACAGATACGCAGTATTTT. Amino acid sequence: CASSLLAGNTDTQYF. V is TRBV28 and J is TRBJ2-3, with 9 bases identical to TRBD2. Germline assignment: CDR1 MDHEN and CDR2 SYDVKM. The J segment lost 2 bases and the V segment lost 2 bases, leaving 2 bases of the junction unmatched. This CDR3 region has 15 residues. The full variable domain, in which reference TRBV28 and TRBJ2-3 provide the parts outside the CDR3, is DVKVTQSSRYLVKRTGEKVFLECVQDMDHENMFWYRQDPGLGLRLIYFSYDVKMKEKGDIPEGYSVSREKKERFSLILESASTNQTSMYLCASSLLAGNTDTQYFGPGTRLTVL.

V and J are TRBV29-1 and TRBJ1-5, with D possibly being TRBD1 (6 bases). This CDR3 spans 14 amino acids. The V gene lost 5 bases and the J gene lost 0 bases, with 11 bases spanning the gap. Germline V gives CDR1 SQVTM, CDR2 ANQGSEA. This CDR3 is CSVKGDVSNQPQHF. CDR3 sequence (DNA): TGCAGCGTTAAGGGGGACGTTAGCAATCAGCCCCAGCATTTT.

In this sample, this clonotype turned up many times. The chain combines TRBV5-6 with TRBJ1-1; D gene uncertain. Germline V gene data show CDR1 as SGHDT and CDR2 as YYEEEE. V lost 4 bases, J lost 5 bases, and 15 bases lay in between. This CDR3 has 14 residues. CDR3 sequence (DNA): TGTGCCAGCAGCGGCCGAGGGCTTCGGACTGAAGCTTTCTTT. The encoded protein is CASSGRGLRTEAFF.

Many counts were recorded for this clonotype. V gene TRBV20-1 combines with J gene TRBJ1-5; D uncertain. Trimming removed 3 bases from V and 6 bases from J, with 21 bases in between. The CDR3 has 16 amino acids. Per the germline V gene, CDR1 is DFQATT and CDR2 is SNEGSKA (reference sequence). CDR3 DNA: TGCAGTGCTAGTTCTCGGCTGGTTAACCGGGGTCAGCCCCAGCATTTT. Translated: CSASSRLVNRGQPQHF.

Concerning this clonotype itself: One end of the junction is discordant with germline, which a read error may explain. The V call is TRBV2, the J call TRBJ2-5; 7 bases are a match to TRBD2. Germline values: CDR1 SNHLY, CDR2 FYNNEI. The CDR3 has 14 residues. DNA of the CDR3: TGTGTCCGCGGAGGGATAAGCGGGGAAGAGAACCAGTACTTC. This sequence encodes CVRGGISGEENQYF.

Many counts were recorded for this clonotype. The chain has TRBV9 and TRBJ2-7; TRBD1 matches at 10 bases. Germline CDR1 reads SGDLS; CDR2 reads YYNGEE. Trimming removed 4 bases from V and 4 bases from J; junction bases left unmatched: 11. CDR3 length: 16 amino acids. The CDR3 is CASSTLGQGSWYEQYF. The CDR3 DNA is TGTGCCAGCAGCACCTTGGGACAGGGGAGTTGGTACGAGCAGTACTTC.

This clonotype has a count of ten or more. The V call is TRBV5-1, the J call TRBJ1-1; 8 positions match TRBD1. The CDR3 loop spans 13 amino acids. The trim removed 4 bases at V and 4 bases at J, leaving 3 bases unmatched. Germline CDR1 SGHRS, CDR2 YFSETQ. The CDR3 nucleotides are TGCGCCAGCAGCCCAGACAGGGGCACTGAAGCTTTCTTT. It yields the protein CASSPDRGTEAFF.

This clonotype was seen at least ten times. This chain uses TRBV10-3 with TRBJ2-1, with D unresolved. Germline assignment: CDR1 ENHRY and CDR2 SYGVKD. The CDR3 runs 15 residues. Trimming took off 2 bases at V and 0 bases at J, with 8 bases between the two ends. The CDR3 region has the DNA TGTGCCATCAGTGAGACTACGAGCTCCTACAATGAGCAGTTCTTC. Encoded protein: CAISETTSSYNEQFF.

This clonotype was observed at least ten times. The chain couples TRBV5-1 to TRBJ2-3; D call uncertain. CDR1 and CDR2 (germline): SGHRS, YFSETQ. V was pared by 5 bases and J by 1 base, with 5 bases between. The CDR3 totals 12 residues. CDR3 in DNA: TGCGCCAGCAGGCTGGGCACAGATACGCAGTATTTT. It specifies CASRLGTDTQYF.

This clonotype was observed many times. The gene calls are TRBV27 and TRBJ1-2, with D perhaps TRBD1 (5 bases). Per the germline V gene, CDR1 is MNHEY and CDR2 is SMNVEV (reference sequence). The CDR3 loop spans 15 amino acids. The ends were cut back, 3 bases at V and 3 bases at J, with 14 bases in the middle. The CDR3 coding sequence is TGTGCCAGCAGTTTTCGGGGACGGACATACTATGGCTACACCTTC. Translated, it gives CASSFRGRTYYGYTF.

This clonotype was seen a handful of times. The chain recombines TRBV19 with TRBJ1-4; TRBD1 might be the D (6 bases). Between the trimmed V and J ends, which lost 5 bases and 5 bases, there was a span of 15 bases. Germline values: CDR1 LNHDA, CDR2 SQIVND (reference sequence). The CDR3 is 15 residues long. The CDR3 sequence: CASSPLDSQNEKLFF. DNA of the CDR3: TGTGCCAGTAGTCCACTGGACAGCCAAAATGAAAAACTGTTTTTT.